These 27 T cell receptor beta chains came from one sample sequenced in a study of cytomegalovirus exposure and HLA in healthy donors. Here immunoSEQ multiplex PCR was the method, and the copy in TCRdb shows in-frame clones only, minus some. The sample lists 200,000 to 300,000 clones; around 87% were seen once. What was sequenced was PBMCs. Receptor source: a man aged 18 to 30 in good health and CMV-seronegative.

This clone was picked up a small number of times. The chain is built from TRBV2 and TRBJ2-5; a weak D match, TRBD2 (5 bases). The CDR3 sequence is 15 residues long. The germline V gene has CDR1 SNHLY and CDR2 FYNNEI. Trimming left V 5 bases short and J 4 bases short, with 17 bases between. The CDR3 here is CASSLNVGRGETQYF. CDR3 coding DNA: TGTGCCAGCAGTTTAAATGTAGGTCGGGGAGAGACCCAGTACTTC.

V gene TRBV20-1 combines with J gene TRBJ1-4; the D is unclear. With 2 bases removed from V and 8 bases from J, the gap between germline ends came to 6 bases. CDR3 length: 11 residues. Looked up from germline, CDR1 is DFQATT and CDR2 is SNEGSKA (reference sequence). The CDR3 DNA is TGCAGTGCTAGACAACAGGAAAAACTGTTTTTT. Protein product: CSARQQEKLFF.

The V call is TRBV5-6, the J call TRBJ1-1; D might be TRBD1 (5 bases). CDR1 is SGHDT and CDR2 is YYEEEE in the germline V gene. V gave up 8 bases and J gave up 4 bases, with 18 bases separating them. The length of the CDR3 is 14 residues. The CDR3 coding sequence is TGTGCCAGTACGTACGCCAGGGTGGGCACTGAAGCTTTCTTT. Protein product: CASTYARVGTEAFF.

The V and J genes are TRBV9 and TRBJ2-3; D is unclear. The CDR3 loop spans 15 amino acids. The germline CDR1 and CDR2 sequences are SGDLS and YYNGEE. V was cut by 3 bases and J by 8 bases, with 19 bases left in between. CDR3 amino acids: CASSAGSRERSTQYF. The CDR3 DNA follows: TGTGCCAGCAGCGCCGGGTCTCGCGAACGAAGTACGCAGTATTTT.

The chain links TRBV10-3 to TRBJ1-2, with D uncertain. Germline V lookup: CDR1 ENHRY, CDR2 SYGVKD. Trimming removed 2 bases at V and 8 bases at J, with 12 bases between. The CDR3 runs 13 residues. As DNA, the CDR3 is TGTGCCATCAGTGAGGACGGGTATCGGGGCTACACCTTC. Translating it yields CAISEDGYRGYTF.

This clone came up once. The chain is built from TRBV28 and TRBJ1-2, with 9 bases aligning to TRBD1. The germline gives CDR1 MDHEN, CDR2 SYDVKM. Unmatched junction bases numbered 12, after V lost 5 bases and J lost 5 bases. The CDR3 is 16 amino acids. Written as DNA, the CDR3 is TGTGCCAGCAGTCTCAACAGGGGGCGTGCTTTATATGGCTACACCTTC. Protein sequence: CASSLNRGRALYGYTF.

This clone was seen a single time. The chain links TRBV29-1 to TRBJ2-7; D may be TRBD2 (5 bases). V lost 7 bases and J 12 bases, leaving 19 bases between the germline ends. The CDR3 runs 11 residues. Germline V gives CDR1 SQVTM, CDR2 ANQGSEA. The CDR3 nucleotides read TGCAGCGCCCTCCACGGGGTTAGTACGTACTTC. Translation gives CSALHGVSTYF.

In this sample, this clone turned up once. This chain joins TRBV9 and TRBJ1-6; 8 bases line up with TRBD1. Germline-derived CDR1 and CDR2 are SGDLS and YYNGEE. This CDR3 has 17 residues. The junction had 3 bases not matched to a gene; V was cut back by 1 base and J by 0 bases. CDR3 in amino acids: CASSVNRGFSYNSPLHF. In DNA, the CDR3 is TGTGCCAGCAGCGTAAACAGGGGGTTCTCCTATAATTCACCCCTCCACTTT.

CDR3 residues: CASSPSVSAGSYNEQFF. The CDR3 DNA is TGTGCCAGCAGCCCCTCGGTCTCAGCAGGCTCCTACAATGAGCAGTTCTTC. This chain links TRBV14 with TRBJ2-1; D gene unclear. The ends were cut back, 4 bases at V and 0 bases at J, with 16 bases in the middle. The CDR3 totals 17 residues. Per germline, CDR1 SGHDN and CDR2 FVKESK.

The chain employs TRBV7-2 and TRBJ1-6; D gene ambiguous. The CDR3 has 14 amino acids. Trimming removed 0 bases at V and 6 bases at J, with 6 bases between. Germline loops: CDR1 SGHTA, CDR2 FQGNSA. The chain's CDR3 is CASSLAVFNSPLHF. The CDR3 DNA sequence: TGTGCCAGCAGCTTAGCCGTTTTTAATTCACCCCTCCACTTT.

This chain uses TRBV7-9 with TRBJ2-2; the match to TRBD2 covers 7 bases. CDR1 and CDR2 from the germline V gene are SEHNR and FQNEAQ (reference sequence). CDR3 length: 17 amino acids. Trimming took 5 bases from V and 6 from J; bases not matched to a gene: 15. CDR3: CASSKNPAGELAGELFF. The CDR3, as DNA: TGTGCCAGCAGCAAAAACCCCGCGGGAGAATTGGCCGGGGAGCTGTTTTTT. Together with reference TRBV7-9 and TRBJ2-2, the CDR3 gives the full variable domain: DTGVSQNPRHKITKRGQNVTFRCDPISEHNRLYWYRQTLGQGPEFLTYFQNEAQLEKSRLLSDRFSAERPKGSFSTLEIQRTEQGDSAMYLCASSKNPAGELAGELFFGEGSRLTVL.

V and J are TRBV4-1 and TRBJ2-1, with D possibly matching TRBD2 (5 bases). The CDR3 totals 15 residues. V was cut by 5 bases and J by 4 bases, with 15 bases left in between. In germline, CDR1 is MGHRA, CDR2 YSYEKL. CDR3 coding DNA: TGCGCCAGCAGCTACCAGGCCGAGGGTTACAATGAGCAGTTCTTC. Amino acids: CASSYQAEGYNEQFF.

The gene calls are TRBV4-1 and TRBJ2-1; possible D gene TRBD2, 6 bases. The germline V and J ends were trimmed by 5 bases and 10 bases, with 24 bases remaining between them. The CDR3 is 16 amino acids. The germline gives CDR1 MGHRA, CDR2 YSYEKL. The CDR3 nucleotides are TGCGCCAGCAGCGCCTTCATTGAAAGTAGCGGAGACGAGCAGTTCTTC. Translated, it gives CASSAFIESSGDEQFF.

The chain uses TRBV25-1 and TRBJ1-1; D unclear. CDR1 MGHDK and CDR2 SYGVNS come from the germline V gene. The V gene lost 7 bases and the J gene lost 5 bases, with 14 bases spanning the gap. The CDR3 spans 13 residues. The CDR3 loop is CASKFGEVTEAFF. CDR3 in DNA: TGTGCCAGCAAGTTCGGAGAGGTGACTGAAGCTTTCTTT.

This clone was detected a few times. This rearrangement joins TRBV28 to TRBJ1-5; TRBD1 matches 7 bases. Germline V gene sequence: CDR1 MDHEN, CDR2 SYDVKM. The CDR3 runs to 16 residues. V gave up 5 bases and J gave up 7 bases; unmatched junction bases: 14. The CDR3 DNA is TGTGCCAGCAGTCCCATGACAGGGATCGGGATGCAGCCCCAGCATTTT. It yields the protein CASSPMTGIGMQPQHF.

The chain is built from TRBV5-5 and TRBJ1-1; D gene uncertain. Germline V gene sequence: CDR1 SGHKS, CDR2 YYEKEE (reference sequence). The V gene lost 1 base and the J gene lost 5 bases, with 9 bases spanning the gap. The CDR3 totals 13 residues. For the CDR3, the DNA is TGTGCCAGCAGCTTGTTCGTCGGGACTGAAGCTTTCTTT. It codes for CASSLFVGTEAFF. The full variable domain, its missing parts supplied by reference TRBV5-5 and TRBJ1-1, is DAGVTQSPTHLIKTRGQQVTLRCSPISGHKSVSWYQQVLGQGPQFIFQYYEKEERGRGNFPDRFSARQFPNYSSELNVNALLLGDSALYLCASSLFVGTEAFFGQGTRLTVV.

This clone appeared a single time. The rearrangement joins TRBV19 to TRBJ1-2, with 9 bases identical to TRBD1. V lost 3 bases and J lost 8; bases outside the gene matches: 1. CDR3 length equals 12 residues. Germline CDR1 is LNHDA and CDR2 is SQIVND (reference sequence). CDR3 nucleotides: TGTGCCAGTAGTATTGGGACAGGGGGCTACACCTTC. Translating gives CASSIGTGGYTF.

The chain is built from TRBV5-6 and TRBJ2-7, with D unresolved. Trimming cost V 4 bases and J 6 bases, with 8 bases left between them. The CDR3 has 11 amino acids. The germline V gene has CDR1 SGHDT and CDR2 YYEEEE. DNA for the CDR3: TGTGCCAGCAGCCTTGGAGCCGAGCAGTACTTC. Translated: CASSLGAEQYF.

This clone was observed once. The chain has TRBV2 and TRBJ2-1, with 11 bases lining up with TRBD2. The V gene's germline CDR1 is SNHLY and CDR2 FYNNEI. Trimming at V came to 4 bases and at J to 15 bases, leaving 20 bases not matched to a gene. The CDR3 runs to 17 residues. In DNA, the CDR3 is TGTGCCAGCAGTGGGGAACCAGGGTTAGGACTAGCGGGCGGGCTGTTCTTC. It yields the protein CASSGEPGLGLAGGLFF.

The chain is built from TRBV2 and TRBJ1-2; 7 nucleotides align to TRBD1. The CDR3 sequence is 12 residues long. The V segment lost 6 bases and the J segment 3 bases; nucleotides outside the gene matches: 1. From germline, CDR1 is SNHLY and CDR2 FYNNEI. The CDR3 here is CASSGQDYGYTF. In nucleotides, the CDR3 is TGTGCCAGCAGCGGACAGGACTATGGCTACACCTTC. Combining the CDR3 with reference TRBV2 and TRBJ1-2 gives the whole variable domain EPEVTQTPSHQVTQMGQEVILRCVPISNHLYFYWYRQILGQKVEFLVSFYNNEISEKSEIFDDQFSVERPDGSNFTLKIRSTKLEDSAMYFCASSGQDYGYTFGSGTRLTVV.

V gene TRBV9 combines with J gene TRBJ2-3, with 8 nucleotides matching TRBD2. J lost 5 bases, V lost 0 bases, and 5 bases had no gene match. Germline loops: CDR1 SGDLS, CDR2 YYNGEE. The CDR3 is 15 residues long. CDR3 amino acids: CASSVAAGEVDTQYF. The CDR3, as DNA: TGTGCCAGCAGCGTAGCAGCGGGGGAGGTAGATACGCAGTATTTT. The whole variable domain, remainder taken from reference TRBV9 and TRBJ2-3, is DSGVTQTPKHLITATGQRVTLRCSPRSGDLSVYWYQQSLDQGLQFLIQYYNGEERAKGNILERFSAQQFPDLHSELNLSSLELGDSALYFCASSVAAGEVDTQYFGPGTRLTVL.

This clone has just one count. The rearrangement joins TRBV5-1 to TRBJ2-5; a possible D gene is TRBD2 (7 bases). The CDR3 sequence is 14 residues long. The V and J ends lost 4 bases and 2 bases respectively, with 12 bases between them. Germline V gene data show CDR1 as SGHRS and CDR2 as YFSETQ. CDR3 region: CASSLGGRQETQYF. The CDR3 DNA reads TGCGCCAGCAGCCTGGGGGGGCGGCAAGAGACCCAGTACTTC.

The chain links TRBV19 to TRBJ1-5, with TRBD1 matching 7 bases. CDR1 is LNHDA and CDR2 is SQIVND in the germline V gene (reference sequence). CDR3 length: 13 residues. Trimming cost V 10 bases and J 6 bases; bases outside gene matches: 9. The CDR3 DNA follows: TGTGCCACCCGAGCGACAGGGATTCAGCCCCAGCATTTT. Translation gives CATRATGIQPQHF.

This chain links TRBV18 with TRBJ2-2, with TRBD1 as a possible D gene (5 bases). Germline values: CDR1 KGHSH, CDR2 LQKENI. The CDR3 is 15 amino acids. V lost 6 bases, J lost 6 bases, and 17 bases lay in between. The CDR3 region is CASSPSQDSPGELFF. Here the CDR3 DNA reads TGTGCCAGCTCCCCCTCCCAAGACAGTCCCGGGGAGCTGTTTTTT.

The chain is built from TRBV19 and TRBJ1-4; D not certain. The germline V gene has CDR1 LNHDA and CDR2 SQIVND (reference sequence). The V gene lost 1 base and the J gene lost 6 bases, with 6 bases spanning the gap. The CDR3 is made up of 13 amino acids. CDR3 bases: TGTGCCAGTAGTATAGGCCAGGATGAAAAACTGTTTTTT. This sequence encodes CASSIGQDEKLFF.

V is TRBV5-6 and J is TRBJ1-2; TRBD1 aligns across 11 bases. This CDR3 contains 18 residues. Per germline, CDR1 SGHDT and CDR2 YYEEEE. V lost 0 bases, J lost 7 bases, and 14 bases stayed unmatched. CDR3 in DNA: TGTGCCAGCAGCTTGGTAGGTGCCTTTGGACAGGGGGCTTCTGGCTACACCTTC. Protein sequence: CASSLVGAFGQGASGYTF.

The chain carries TRBV25-1 and TRBJ2-6, with 8 bases aligning to TRBD1. Germline V gene lookup returns CDR1 MGHDK and CDR2 SYGVNS. The CDR3 loop spans 16 amino acids. V gave up 3 bases and J gave up 0 bases; unmatched junction bases: 1. The CDR3 DNA reads TGTGCCAGCAGTGACGGGACAGGCTCTGGGGCCAACGTCCTGACTTTC. Its translation: CASSDGTGSGANVLTF.